One TCR beta chain is described in this entry. The same CDR3 arises from other DNA sequences in this sample as well. Germline V lookup: CDR1 MNHEY, CDR2 SVGAGI. The CDR3 contains 13 residues. V gave up 9 bases and J gave up 2 bases, with 10 bases separating them. This sample was taken from a study of blood T cell repertoires in COVID-19. Produced via immunoSEQ multiplex PCR; TCRdb's table is partial and in-frame only. The table records 500,000 or so clones, about nine tenths of them present only once. Living in under 30 US areas, the participants were between 18 and 89 years of age. Grouping used clinical history reported by participants in a survey and questionnaire. Cohort 3 donors counted as recovered after two negative PCRs, clearance, or resolved symptoms.

Sequencing used PBMCs or T cells enriched from blood (not recorded which). The V gene is TRBV6-5, the J gene TRBJ2-2, with a weak D call TRBD2 (6 bases). This clonotype was obtained from a woman aged 18-30 years who had recovered from COVID-19. CDR3 sequence reads: CASLGGNTGELFF. For the CDR3, the DNA is TGTGCCAGTTTGGGGGGAAACACCGGGGAGCTGTTTTTT.